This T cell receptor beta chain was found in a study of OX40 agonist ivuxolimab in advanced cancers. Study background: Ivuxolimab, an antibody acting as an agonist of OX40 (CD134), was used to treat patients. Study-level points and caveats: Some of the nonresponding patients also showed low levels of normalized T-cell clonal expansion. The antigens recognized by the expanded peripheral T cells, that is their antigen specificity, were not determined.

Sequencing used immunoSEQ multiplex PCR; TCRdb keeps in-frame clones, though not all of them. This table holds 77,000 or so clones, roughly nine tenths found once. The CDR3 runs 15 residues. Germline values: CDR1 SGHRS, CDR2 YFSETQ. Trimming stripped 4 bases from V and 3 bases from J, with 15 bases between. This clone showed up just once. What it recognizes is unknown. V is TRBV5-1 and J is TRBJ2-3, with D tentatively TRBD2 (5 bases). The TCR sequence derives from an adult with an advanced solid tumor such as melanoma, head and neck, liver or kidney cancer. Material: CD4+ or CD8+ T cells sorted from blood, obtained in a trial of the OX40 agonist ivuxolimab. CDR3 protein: CASSAGAWATDTQYF. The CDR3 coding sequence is TGCGCCAGCAGCGCGGGCGCCTGGGCGACAGATACGCAGTATTTT.